This TCR beta chain appears in the sequencing data of a study of CD8 T cells in Susac syndrome. Findings and limits, study-wide: In its TCR sequencing and HLA analysis, the study acknowledged that the number of individuals was relatively small.

In germline, CDR1 is LGHNA, CDR2 YNFKEQ. CDR3 length: 18 residues. J was trimmed by 4 bases and V by 0 bases; bases with no gene match: 8. As to this clonotype: Its antigen is not known.

Purification of the CD8+ and CD4+ T cells relied on negative isolation, and TEMRA cells underwent FACS enrichment. Reverse transcription of about 0.45 to 1 ug RNA used random hexamers. A single record per CDR3 protein comes from TCRdb applying MiXCR to the immunoSEQ multiplex PCR reads. The sample consists of around 270,000 distinct CDR3 sequences, around nine tenths of them appearing once. The specimen was CD8+ T cells from PBMCs. This clonotype originated in a human donor with multiple sclerosis. The rearrangement links TRBV4-2 to TRBJ2-3; 12 positions agree with TRBD2. The CDR3 protein is CASSQEITSGRFPDTQYF. DNA for the CDR3: TGTGCCAGCAGCCAAGAGATTACTAGCGGGAGGTTTCCAGATACGCAGTATTTT.